This T cell receptor beta chain derives from a study of blood T cell repertoires in COVID-19. Clones were read by immunoSEQ multiplex PCR, and TCRdb kept only the in-frame ones, dropping some. The profile shows about 210,000 clones, around 81% of them singletons. This clone showed up just a few times. CDR1 is LGHNA, CDR2 YSLEER, per germline. V was clipped by 0 bases and J by 7 bases; unmatched bases: 11. The CDR3 covers 16 residues. This receptor was identified in a woman aged 50 to 60 with acute COVID-19. The chain joins TRBV4-3 to TRBJ2-7, with 8 bases matching TRBD2. The sample taken for sequencing was PBMCs or T cells enriched from blood (not recorded which). CDR3 bases: TGCGCCAGCAGCCAAGATCATGTCGGGGGGGCCTGGGAGCAGTACTTC. Translation gives CASSQDHVGGAWEQYF.